These 31 T cell receptor beta chains share one sample of origin, sequenced in a study of blood T cells in healthy people across ages. Next came a second PCR, run for roughly 6 to 11 cycles, which used a sample-barcoded 5' primer along with a J-beta primer mix. MiXCR, run by TCRdb on the 5' RACE reads, gives a single entry per CDR3 protein. The table includes just under 900,000 distinct CDR3 sequences, 29% detected once. Input material: blood. The receptors shown here come from a woman over 75 in good health.

The chain combines TRBV18 with TRBJ2-3, with 8 bases identical to TRBD1. In germline, CDR1 is KGHSH, CDR2 LQKENI. The trim removed 1 base at V and 0 bases at J, leaving 6 bases unmatched. There are 17 residues in the CDR3. CDR3 amino acids: CASSPLPGTGSTDTQYF. The CDR3 bases are TGTGCCAGCTCACCACTCCCCGGGACAGGAAGCACAGATACGCAGTATTTT.

The genes are TRBV6-6 and TRBJ1-1; D uncertain. Between the trimmed V and J ends, which lost 0 bases and 1 base, there was a span of 6 bases. This CDR3 contains 14 residues. Germline values: CDR1 MNHNY, CDR2 SVGAGI (reference sequence). CDR3 sequence: CASSYSASNTEAFF. DNA for the CDR3: TGTGCCAGCAGTTACTCAGCCTCGAACACTGAAGCTTTCTTT.

This clonotype has ten or more counts. CDR3 bases: TGCGCCAGCAGCATCCAGGGGAAAGAGACCCAGTACTTC. Translating it yields CASSIQGKETQYF. The chain uses TRBV5-1 and TRBJ2-5, with D maybe TRBD1 (6 bases). V lost 4 bases to trimming and J lost 3 bases, with 10 bases between them. Looked up from germline, CDR1 is SGHRS and CDR2 is YFSETQ. This CDR3 is built from 13 residues. Together with reference TRBV5-1 and TRBJ2-5, the CDR3 gives the full variable domain: KAGVTQTPRYLIKTRGQQVTLSCSPISGHRSVSWYQQTPGQGLQFLFEYFSETQRNKGNFPGRFSGRQFSNSRSEMNVSTLELGDSALYLCASSIQGKETQYFGPGTRLLVL.

The gene calls are TRBV6-1 and TRBJ2-5; possibly TRBD1 for D (5 bases). The DNA matches TRBJ2-7 better at its end, which makes the J call doubtful. CDR3 length: 14 amino acids. Germline V gene data show CDR1 as MNHNS and CDR2 as SASEGT. CDR3 sequence: CASSEEQALGEQYF. For the CDR3, the DNA is TGTGCCAGCAGTGAAGAACAGGCCCTGGGCGAGCAGTACTTC.

This chain connects TRBV7-9 to TRBJ2-3; D not resolved. The CDR3 sequence is 12 residues long. Germline CDR1 reads SEHNR; CDR2 reads FQNEAQ (reference sequence). V lost 5 bases, J lost 5 bases, and 8 bases lay in between. The CDR3 nucleotides read TGTGCCAGCAGCCCCATGGAAGATACGCAGTATTTT. Protein: CASSPMEDTQYF.

This clonotype was seen only a few times. A clone one base away is much larger, so this may be a read error. The rearrangement links TRBV7-2 to TRBJ2-5; no firm D call. The CDR3 loop spans 13 amino acids. CDR1 is SGHTA and CDR2 is FQGNSA in the germline V gene. Trimming left V 1 base short and J 11 bases short, with 14 bases between. The CDR3 loop reads CASSLVVQNEQYF. The CDR3 DNA sequence: TGTGCCAGCAGCTTAGTGGTTCAAAATGAGCAGTACTTC.

This chain joins TRBV7-2 and TRBJ2-2; 9 positions match TRBD2. The CDR3 loop spans 16 amino acids. CDR1 is SGHTA and CDR2 is FQGNSA in the germline V gene. The ends lost 4 bases at V and 5 bases at J; junction bases unmatched: 8. DNA for the CDR3: TGTGCCAGCAGCTCGCAGCGAGCGGGGGGAACCGGGGAGCTGTTTTTT. It specifies CASSSQRAGGTGELFF.

This clonotype has at least ten counts. V gene TRBV7-2 combines with J gene TRBJ2-3; tentatively, D is TRBD2 (7 bases). The CDR3 spans 15 residues. Germline lookup yields CDR1 SGHTA and CDR2 FQGNSA. V lost 4 bases and J 3 bases, leaving 14 bases between the germline ends. The CDR3 region is CASSSRGGPTDTQYF. As DNA, the CDR3 is TGTGCCAGCAGCTCAAGGGGGGGGCCTACAGATACGCAGTATTTT. Complete variable domain (other parts from reference TRBV7-2 and TRBJ2-3): GAGVSQSPSNKVTEKGKDVELRCDPISGHTALYWYRQSLGQGLEFLIYFQGNSAPDKSGLPSDRFSAERTGGSVSTLTIQRTQQEDSAVYLCASSSRGGPTDTQYFGPGTRLTVL.

This clonotype appeared many times. The DNA for the CDR3 is TGTGCCAGCAGATCGGGACGGTATTACGAGCAGTACTTC. This gives the protein CASRSGRYYEQYF. The chain carries TRBV12-3 or TRBV12-4 and TRBJ2-7; D may match TRBD1 or TRBD2 (5 bases each). This CDR3 contains 13 residues. V lost 6 bases to trimming and J lost 4 bases, with 13 bases between them.

J is TRBJ2-7 and V is TRBV18, with 13 bases lining up with TRBD2. This CDR3 contains 13 residues. Looked up from germline, CDR1 is KGHSH and CDR2 is LQKENI. Trimming cost V 8 bases and J 3 bases; bases outside gene matches: 1. CDR3 sequence (DNA): TGTGCCAGCGGGACTAGCGGGGACTACGAGCAGTACTTC. This translates into CASGTSGDYEQYF.

In the case of this clonotype: One end of the junction is discordant with germline, which a read error may explain. The chain links TRBV9 to TRBJ2-1, with TRBD2 matching over 7 bases. There are 15 residues in the CDR3. Germline V gives CDR1 SGDLS, CDR2 YYNGEE. CDR3 sequence reads: CTSSISGTTYNEQFF. DNA for the CDR3: TGTACCAGCAGCATATCCGGGACTACTTACAATGAGCAGTTCTTC.

This clonotype was observed many times. The chain employs TRBV20-1 and TRBJ2-7; TRBD2 is a possible D gene (6 bases). V was shortened by 0 bases and J by 4 bases, with 10 bases between the two germline ends. Germline CDR1 DFQATT, CDR2 SNEGSKA (reference sequence). This CDR3 is 13 amino acids long. The CDR3 is CSAREGSGYEQYF. The CDR3 DNA sequence: TGCAGTGCTAGAGAAGGTAGCGGTTACGAGCAGTACTTC.

This clonotype was recorded many times. The chain is built from TRBV12-3 or TRBV12-4 and TRBJ2-7; no firm D call. The CDR3 totals 13 residues. Trimming stripped 5 bases from V and 6 bases from J, with 14 bases between. CDR3 sequence (DNA): TGTGCCAGCAGTCTTATGGCAAGTCTCGAGCAGTACTTC. Amino acids: CASSLMASLEQYF.

This clonotype was picked up a small number of times. At one boundary the junction diverges from the germline segment, which might be a read error. The chain couples TRBV25-1 to TRBJ2-7, with D tentatively TRBD2 (5 bases). The germline gives CDR1 MGHDK, CDR2 SYGVNS. This CDR3 has 15 residues. The CDR3 bases are TGTGCCAGCAGTGAATCCGGGGTCCTCCCCTACGAGCGGTACTTC. Translated: CASSESGVLPYERYF.

This clonotype has ten or more counts. This chain joins TRBV29-1 and TRBJ2-2; 7 bases fit TRBD1. The CDR3 sequence is 14 residues long. The germline CDR1 and CDR2 sequences are SQVTM and ANQGSEA. V trimming: 4 bases; J trimming: 6 bases; junction bases outside the gene matches: 8. CDR3 amino acids: CSVGHAGQAGELFF. The CDR3 DNA sequence: TGCAGCGTTGGACACGCCGGACAGGCCGGGGAGCTGTTTTTT.

This clonotype was detected ten times or more. This chain connects TRBV28 to TRBJ2-7; no clear D gene. The V gene lost 2 bases and the J gene lost 2 bases, with 13 bases spanning the gap. The CDR3 runs to 15 residues. Germline CDR1 reads MDHEN; CDR2 reads SYDVKM. The CDR3 coding sequence is TGTGCCAGCAGTTTACCGGGCCAGAGGACCTACGAGCAGTACTTC. Amino acids: CASSLPGQRTYEQYF.

This clonotype was picked up many times. The chain links TRBV20-1 to TRBJ2-1, with 13 nucleotides matching TRBD2. Germline CDR1 reads DFQATT; CDR2 reads SNEGSKA (reference sequence). The CDR3 loop spans 16 amino acids. V was clipped by 0 bases and J by 6 bases; unmatched bases: 5. The CDR3 loop is CSARDSRTSGGNEQFF. DNA for the CDR3: TGCAGTGCTAGAGATTCAAGGACTAGCGGGGGCAATGAGCAGTTCTTC.

This clonotype was recorded once. This may arise from a read error, as a much more abundant clone is one base away. V usage is TRBV20-1 and J usage is TRBJ1-5; a weak D match, TRBD1 (6 bases). Trimming shortened V by 2 bases and J by 5 bases, and 10 bases separated the two germline ends. The CDR3 consists of 13 residues. Germline lookup yields CDR1 DFQATT and CDR2 SNEGSKA (reference sequence). The CDR3 DNA sequence: TGCAGTGCTAGACCGGGGGGCGATCAGCCCCAGCATTTT. Amino acid sequence: CSARPGGDQPQHF.

This clonotype was counted ten times or more. The J gene is TRBJ2-7, the V gene TRBV20-1; 7 bases are shared with TRBD2. Trimming took 6 bases from V and 2 from J; bases not matched to a gene: 7. This CDR3 has 13 residues. Per germline, CDR1 DFQATT and CDR2 SNEGSKA (reference sequence). The CDR3 region has the DNA TGCAGTGCCACACCGGGGGGTCCCTACGAGCAGTACTTC. This codes for CSATPGGPYEQYF.

The sample holds a few counts of this clonotype. A clone one base away is much larger, so this may be a read error. V is TRBV5-1 and J is TRBJ2-1, with TRBD1 matching 9 bases. The CDR3 has 16 amino acids. The germline V gene encodes CDR1 SGHRS and CDR2 YFSETQ. DNA of the CDR3: TGCGCCAGCAGGCCGGGACAGGGTATGTCCTACAATGGGCAGTTCTTC. Residues: CASRPGQGMSYNGQFF.

This chain connects TRBV5-1 to TRBJ1-1; possible D gene TRBD1, 5 bases. Germline lookup yields CDR1 SGHRS and CDR2 YFSETQ. Trimming cost V 0 bases and J 4 bases, with 13 bases left between them. The CDR3 contains 15 residues. CDR3 in amino acids: CASSLAQGIGTEAFF. CDR3 nucleotide sequence: TGCGCCAGCAGCTTGGCCCAGGGAATCGGCACTGAAGCTTTCTTT. The complete variable domain, with remaining parts taken from reference TRBV5-1 and TRBJ1-1, reads KAGVTQTPRYLIKTRGQQVTLSCSPISGHRSVSWYQQTPGQGLQFLFEYFSETQRNKGNFPGRFSGRQFSNSRSEMNVSTLELGDSALYLCASSLAQGIGTEAFFGQGTRLTVV.

Notes on this clonotype: This sequence may be a read error, since a much larger clone differs from it by one base. V gene TRBV6-1 combines with J gene TRBJ2-1; 9 bases line up with TRBD2. CDR1 is MNHNS, CDR2 SASEGT, per germline. V gave up 8 bases and J gave up 4 bases; unmatched junction bases: 9. This CDR3 spans 15 amino acids. CDR3 residues: CASGGSGGLYNEQFF. The CDR3 nucleotides read TGTGCCAGCGGTGGAAGCGGGGGGCTGTACAATGAGCAGTTCTTC.

The chain carries TRBV20-1 and TRBJ2-5, with 10 bases matching TRBD2. The CDR3 extends over 15 amino acids. Per germline, CDR1 DFQATT and CDR2 SNEGSKA (reference sequence). The V segment lost 3 bases and the J segment 4 bases; nucleotides outside the gene matches: 8. This CDR3 reads CSASASGGNPETQYF. The DNA of the CDR3 is TGCAGTGCTAGTGCTAGCGGGGGAAACCCAGAGACCCAGTACTTC.

Concerning this clonotype: A much larger clone lies one base from this, so it may be a read error. The chain couples TRBV9 to TRBJ2-1, with TRBD2 identical over 10 bases. The CDR3 sequence is 19 residues long. CDR1 SGDLS and CDR2 YYNGEE come from the germline V gene. Here the CDR3 reads CASSGGTSEQRSSCNEQFF. For the CDR3, the DNA is TGTGCCAGCAGCGGAGGGACTAGCGAGCAACGGAGCTCCTGCAATGAGCAGTTCTTC.

The chain employs TRBV20-1 and TRBJ2-3; a weak D match, TRBD1 (5 bases). Germline CDR1 DFQATT, CDR2 SNEGSKA (reference sequence). The CDR3 spans 15 residues. V lost 5 bases and J lost 0, with 15 bases in between. CDR3 DNA: TGCAGTGCTTTCTACCGACAGACTAGCACAGATACGCAGTATTTT. Its protein product is CSAFYRQTSTDTQYF.

The V call is TRBV11-1, the J call TRBJ1-5; 8 bases fit TRBD1. This CDR3 has 21 residues. Germline V gene sequence: CDR1 SGHAT, CDR2 FQDESV (reference sequence). V was clipped by 4 bases and J by 3 bases; unmatched bases: 23. CDR3 DNA sequence: TGTGCCAGCAGCTACGCCCCCCCTAACGACAGGGGCGAACCTCACAATCAGCCCCAGCATTTT. Translation gives CASSYAPPNDRGEPHNQPQHF. Full variable domain (outside the CDR3, taken from reference TRBV11-1 and TRBJ1-5): EAEVAQSPRYKITEKSQAVAFWCDPISGHATLYWYRQILGQGPELLVQFQDESVVDDSQLPKDRFSAERLKGVDSTLKIQPAELGDSAMYLCASSYAPPNDRGEPHNQPQHFGDGTRLSIL.

Of note for this clonotype: A much larger clone sits a single nucleotide away, making a read error possible. V and J are TRBV20-1 and TRBJ2-7, with 10 bases matching TRBD2. The germline CDR1 and CDR2 sequences are DFQATT and SNEGSKA (reference sequence). The ends lost 5 bases at V and 3 bases at J; junction bases unmatched: 4. This CDR3 contains 13 residues. This CDR3 reads CSARTSGCYEQYF. CDR3 bases: TGCAGTGCTCGGACTAGCGGATGCTACGAGCAGTACTTC.

The chain links TRBV7-2 to TRBJ1-1; tentatively, D is TRBD1 (6 bases). CDR3 length: 14 residues. The V and J ends lost 7 bases and 4 bases respectively, with 16 bases between them. From germline, CDR1 is SGHTA and CDR2 FQGNSA. The CDR3 loop is CASTSGGGATEAFF. For the CDR3, the DNA is TGTGCCAGCACCTCCGGAGGGGGAGCCACTGAAGCTTTCTTT.

Note on this clonotype: A much larger clonotype is one base distant, so this may be a read error. CDR3 sequence: CSVGPYSTDTQYF. The CDR3 bases are TGCAGTGTCGGACCCTACTCCACAGATACGCAGTATTTT. This chain connects TRBV20-1 to TRBJ2-3, with D unresolved. CDR3 size: 13 residues. V was trimmed by 7 bases and J by 2 bases, leaving 13 bases between them. Germline lookup yields CDR1 DFQATT and CDR2 SNEGSKA (reference sequence).

This clonotype was counted many times. This chain links TRBV6-2 or TRBV6-3 with TRBJ1-2; 9 bases fit TRBD1. The CDR3 length is 13 residues. The V segment lost 7 bases and the J segment 8 bases; nucleotides outside the gene matches: 8. Germline V lookup: CDR1 MNHEY, CDR2 SVGEGT. The CDR3 protein is CASTAGTGNGYTF. The CDR3 DNA sequence: TGTGCCAGCACCGCCGGGACAGGGAACGGCTACACCTTC.

This clonotype was counted at least ten times. The J gene is TRBJ2-2, the V gene TRBV5-1, with 11 bases lining up with TRBD1. J was trimmed by 6 bases and V by 5 bases; bases with no gene match: 6. The germline V gene has CDR1 SGHRS and CDR2 YFSETQ. CDR3 length: 15 residues. The CDR3 here is CASRPGTGGSGELFF. The CDR3 DNA reads as TGCGCCAGCAGGCCCGGGACAGGGGGTTCCGGGGAGCTGTTTTTT.